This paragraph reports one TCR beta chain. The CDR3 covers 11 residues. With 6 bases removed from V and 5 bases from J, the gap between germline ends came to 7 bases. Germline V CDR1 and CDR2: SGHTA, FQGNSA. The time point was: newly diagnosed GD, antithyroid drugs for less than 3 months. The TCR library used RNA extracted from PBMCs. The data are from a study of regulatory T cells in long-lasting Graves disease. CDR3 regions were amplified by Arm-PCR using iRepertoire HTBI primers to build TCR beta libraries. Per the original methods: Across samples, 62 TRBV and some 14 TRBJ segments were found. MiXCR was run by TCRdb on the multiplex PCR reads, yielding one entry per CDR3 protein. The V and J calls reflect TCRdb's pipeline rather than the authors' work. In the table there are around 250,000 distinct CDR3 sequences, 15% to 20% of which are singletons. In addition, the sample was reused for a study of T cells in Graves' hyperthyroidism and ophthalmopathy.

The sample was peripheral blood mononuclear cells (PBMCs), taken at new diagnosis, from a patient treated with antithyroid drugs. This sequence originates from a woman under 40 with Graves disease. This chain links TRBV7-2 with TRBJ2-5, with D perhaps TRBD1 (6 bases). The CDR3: CASRRGETQYF. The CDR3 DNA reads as TGTGCCAGCAGAAGGGGGGAGACCCAGTACTTC.